The rows below give T cell receptor beta chains drawn from one sample of a study of cytomegalovirus exposure and HLA in healthy donors. The data were produced by immunoSEQ multiplex PCR, yet TCRdb's version contains in-frame clones alone and is incomplete. The table shows over 150,000 clones, with approximately 75% occurring only once. Sequencing was performed on PBMCs. These receptors all come from a man under 40 in good health and CMV-seropositive. Both conserved end residues are part of each CDR3. Fields, in order: D gene, J gene, V gene, CDR3 protein. A D gene is named only where the DNA matches it firmly.

D gene: NA
J gene: TRBJ2-7
V gene: TRBV5-6
CDR3 protein: CASSLATEGREQYF

D gene: NA
J gene: TRBJ1-2
V gene: TRBV29-1
CDR3 protein: CSAEIRTANYGYTF

D gene: NA
J gene: TRBJ1-2
V gene: TRBV7-2
CDR3 protein: CASSSRQGYGYTF

D gene: TRBD1
J gene: TRBJ1-2
V gene: TRBV18
CDR3 protein: CASSPPGTGNYGYTF

D gene: NA
J gene: TRBJ2-3
V gene: TRBV30
CDR3 protein: CAWSVSGPDTQYF

D gene: TRBD1
J gene: TRBJ1-1
V gene: TRBV11-2
CDR3 protein: CASSFPRGQGTNTEAFF

D gene: TRBD1
J gene: TRBJ1-1
V gene: TRBV6-5
CDR3 protein: CASSYSGTGAAEAFF

D gene: TRBD1
J gene: TRBJ1-1
V gene: TRBV18
CDR3 protein: CASSPDDRGEAFF

D gene: TRBD1
J gene: TRBJ1-6
V gene: TRBV19
CDR3 protein: CASSFSGQGSSPLHF

D gene: NA
J gene: TRBJ1-1
V gene: TRBV6-5
CDR3 protein: CASSSPGSTEAFF

D gene: TRBD1
J gene: TRBJ2-1
V gene: TRBV27
CDR3 protein: CASSLRQGAGNEQFF

D gene: NA
J gene: TRBJ1-2
V gene: TRBV6-6
CDR3 protein: CASSYSLRSYGYTF

D gene: NA
J gene: TRBJ2-3
V gene: TRBV7-6
CDR3 protein: CASSSGRRSDTQYF

D gene: TRBD1
J gene: TRBJ1-4
V gene: TRBV5-1
CDR3 protein: CASSPRTGGVGLFF

D gene: NA
J gene: TRBJ2-2
V gene: TRBV18
CDR3 protein: CASSPTGQGGDTGELFF

D gene: NA
J gene: TRBJ1-2
V gene: TRBV6-5
CDR3 protein: CASSFLTGTSNYGYTF

D gene: NA
J gene: TRBJ2-3
V gene: TRBV27
CDR3 protein: CASSLEGTDTQYF

D gene: NA
J gene: TRBJ1-3
V gene: TRBV4-3
CDR3 protein: CASSQSGTGSGNTIYF

D gene: TRBD1
J gene: TRBJ2-7
V gene: TRBV19
CDR3 protein: CASSPGGPYEQYF

D gene: TRBD2
J gene: TRBJ2-1
V gene: TRBV2
CDR3 protein: CASTGRGGINEQFF

D gene: TRBD1
J gene: TRBJ2-7
V gene: TRBV18
CDR3 protein: CASSPGTGSTYEQYF

D gene: TRBD1
J gene: TRBJ2-1
V gene: TRBV5-5
CDR3 protein: CASSLGQGLTEQFF

D gene: TRBD1
J gene: TRBJ1-1
V gene: TRBV5-6
CDR3 protein: CASSPRQGWSAFF

D gene: NA
J gene: TRBJ1-2
V gene: TRBV4-2
CDR3 protein: CASSLRRAREGGYTF

D gene: NA
J gene: TRBJ2-7
V gene: TRBV28
CDR3 protein: CASSSPGLGASYEQYF

D gene: NA
J gene: TRBJ2-1
V gene: TRBV6-5
CDR3 protein: CASSYSLAGRHNEQFF

D gene: TRBD2
J gene: TRBJ2-5
V gene: TRBV6-1
CDR3 protein: CASSAAIGGGETQYF

D gene: NA
J gene: TRBJ2-7
V gene: TRBV7-2
CDR3 protein: CASSPREGVTYEQYF

D gene: NA
J gene: TRBJ2-3
V gene: TRBV6-5
CDR3 protein: CASSSRWQGSTDTQYF

D gene: TRBD1
J gene: TRBJ2-7
V gene: TRBV11-2
CDR3 protein: CASSFRQGAIEQYF

D gene: TRBD2
J gene: TRBJ2-5
V gene: TRBV6-6
CDR3 protein: CASSTIAGGETQYF

D gene: TRBD2
J gene: TRBJ2-1
V gene: TRBV7-9
CDR3 protein: CASSLAGAGAYNEQFF

D gene: NA
J gene: TRBJ1-1
V gene: TRBV4-3
CDR3 protein: CASSPGVGRYTEAFF

D gene: TRBD2
J gene: TRBJ2-7
V gene: TRBV7-2
CDR3 protein: CASSISSGVYEQYF

D gene: NA
J gene: TRBJ2-3
V gene: TRBV12-5
CDR3 protein: CASGSPGRTDTQYF

D gene: NA
J gene: TRBJ2-2
V gene: TRBV5-1
CDR3 protein: CASSFSTANTGELFF

D gene: TRBD1
J gene: TRBJ2-2
V gene: TRBV6-5
CDR3 protein: CASSSPRGTAYRELFF

D gene: TRBD2
J gene: TRBJ2-1
V gene: TRBV29-1
CDR3 protein: CSVEPILAGADNEQFF

D gene: TRBD2
J gene: TRBJ2-1
V gene: TRBV2
CDR3 protein: CASLGTGTSGSVSYNEQFF

D gene: NA
J gene: TRBJ2-5
V gene: TRBV15
CDR3 protein: CATSREGGRGSGQETQYF

D gene: TRBD1
J gene: TRBJ1-1
V gene: TRBV5-1
CDR3 protein: CASSPDGQVRRTEAFF

D gene: NA
J gene: TRBJ1-1
V gene: TRBV19
CDR3 protein: CATTPRGSLSTEAFF

D gene: TRBD1
J gene: TRBJ1-3
V gene: TRBV6-1
CDR3 protein: CASRDRGLGNTIYF

D gene: TRBD2
J gene: TRBJ2-7
V gene: TRBV28
CDR3 protein: CASRASGSYEQYF

D gene: NA
J gene: TRBJ2-7
V gene: TRBV29-1
CDR3 protein: CSVEDEAEYEQYF

D gene: NA
J gene: TRBJ2-7
V gene: TRBV10-3
CDR3 protein: CAIMASTYEQYF

D gene: NA
J gene: TRBJ1-1
V gene: TRBV7-3
CDR3 protein: CASSPGQMNTEAFF

D gene: NA
J gene: TRBJ1-1
V gene: TRBV15
CDR3 protein: CATSKHPAGLNTEAFF

D gene: NA
J gene: TRBJ1-1
V gene: TRBV19
CDR3 protein: CASSEVGVHTEAFF

D gene: TRBD2
J gene: TRBJ2-1
V gene: TRBV29-1
CDR3 protein: CSVASGVNNEQFF

D gene: NA
J gene: TRBJ2-7
V gene: TRBV6-5
CDR3 protein: CASRPRVANGEQYF

D gene: NA
J gene: TRBJ1-2
V gene: TRBV6-5
CDR3 protein: CASSYSGGTYGYTF